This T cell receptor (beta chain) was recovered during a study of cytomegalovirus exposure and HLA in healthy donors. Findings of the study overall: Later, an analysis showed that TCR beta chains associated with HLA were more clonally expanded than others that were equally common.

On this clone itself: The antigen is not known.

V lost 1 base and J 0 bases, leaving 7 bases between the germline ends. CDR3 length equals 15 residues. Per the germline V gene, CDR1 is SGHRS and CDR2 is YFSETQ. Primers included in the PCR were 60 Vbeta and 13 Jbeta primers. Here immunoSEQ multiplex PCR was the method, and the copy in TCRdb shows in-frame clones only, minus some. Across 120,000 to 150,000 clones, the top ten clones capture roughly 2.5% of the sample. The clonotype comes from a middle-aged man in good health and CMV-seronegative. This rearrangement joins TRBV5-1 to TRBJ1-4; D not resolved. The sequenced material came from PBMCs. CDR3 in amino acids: CASSLSTTTNEKLFF. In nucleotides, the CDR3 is TGCGCCAGCAGCTTGTCAACTACAACTAATGAAAAACTGTTTTTT.